These 22 T cell receptor beta chains were sequenced from one sample in a study of T cell responses to AZD1222 COVID-19 vaccine. Clones were sequenced by immunoSEQ multiplex PCR, and TCRdb holds only the in-frame ones, with some missing. There are fewer than 200,000 clones in the sample; around 94% occur only once, and around 9.3% lies in the top ten. The sample in question was peripheral blood, obtained on day 0 of AZD1222 vaccination. The source is an adult in good health.

This sequence joins TRBV19 and TRBJ1-1; D is uncertain. Trimming removed 6 bases from V and 1 base from J, with 3 bases in between. Germline lookup yields CDR1 LNHDA and CDR2 SQIVND (reference sequence). This CDR3 contains 11 residues. CDR3 loop: CASRRNTEAFF. The CDR3 DNA is TGTGCCAGTAGAAGGAACACTGAAGCTTTCTTT.

This clone has a single count. The chain couples TRBV7-2 to TRBJ2-2; D may be TRBD1 or TRBD2 (5 bases each). CDR3 length: 16 residues. With 3 bases removed from V and 4 bases from J, the gap between germline ends came to 15 bases. CDR1 is SGHTA and CDR2 is FQGNSA in the germline V gene. In DNA, the CDR3 is TGTGCCAGCAGCTTTTTTACCGGGGCGACCACCGGGGAGCTGTTTTTT. Protein: CASSFFTGATTGELFF.

The genes are TRBV27 and TRBJ1-1, with no clear D. The germline V and J ends were trimmed by 2 bases and 4 bases, with 14 bases remaining between them. This CDR3 is 15 amino acids long. CDR1 and CDR2 (germline): MNHEY, SMNVEV (reference sequence). CDR3 bases: TGTGCCAGCAGTTTAAGAGGTCGAGGTCTCACTGAAGCTTTCTTT. Encoded protein: CASSLRGRGLTEAFF.

The V gene is TRBV7-2, the J gene TRBJ1-2; 8 nucleotides align to TRBD1. The CDR3 is 15 amino acids. From germline, CDR1 is SGHTA and CDR2 FQGNSA. V shed 6 bases and J 4 bases; nucleotides not matched to a gene: 10. The CDR3: CASRRGTGTGYGYTF. In DNA form, the CDR3 reads TGTGCCAGCAGGCGAGGCACCGGGACAGGCTATGGCTACACCTTC.

J is TRBJ1-6 and V is TRBV27; TRBD1 agrees at 8 bases. Trimming removed 10 bases from V and 8 bases from J; junction bases left unmatched: 4. Germline loops: CDR1 MNHEY, CDR2 SMNVEV (reference sequence). This CDR3 has 12 residues. CDR3 in DNA: TGTGCCACCTCGACAGGGGATTCACCCCTCCACTTT. Translated: CATSTGDSPLHF.

The DNA for the CDR3 is TGTGCCAGCAGCGCTCAGGGGGTTGGAAACACCATATATTTT. Residues: CASSAQGVGNTIYF. The V and J genes are TRBV7-9 and TRBJ1-3, with 7 bases lining up with TRBD1. V lost 5 bases, J lost 3 bases, and 4 bases stayed unmatched. CDR1 and CDR2 (germline): SEHNR, FQNEAQ (reference sequence). The CDR3 is made up of 14 amino acids.

This chain joins TRBV5-1 and TRBJ2-7, with D possibly TRBD1 on 6 matching bases. This CDR3 comprises 17 residues. In germline, CDR1 is SGHRS, CDR2 YFSETQ. The V gene lost 2 bases and the J gene lost 6 bases, with 24 bases spanning the gap. CDR3 protein: CASSLPLRIWGPSEQYF. The CDR3 coding sequence is TGCGCCAGCAGCTTACCCCTCAGGATCTGGGGGCCTTCCGAGCAGTACTTC.

V is TRBV2 and J is TRBJ2-3; D unclear. V shed 2 bases and J shed 8 bases, with 23 bases lying between them. This CDR3 has 17 amino acids. Germline V lookup: CDR1 SNHLY, CDR2 FYNNEI. The CDR3, as DNA: TGTGCCAGCAGTGAACCTAGACGGGCCGTTGACCTTGGTACGCAGTATTTT. This sequence encodes CASSEPRRAVDLGTQYF. Full variable domain (outside the CDR3, taken from reference TRBV2 and TRBJ2-3): EPEVTQTPSHQVTQMGQEVILRCVPISNHLYFYWYRQILGQKVEFLVSFYNNEISEKSEIFDDQFSVERPDGSNFTLKIRSTKLEDSAMYFCASSEPRRAVDLGTQYFGPGTRLTVL.

The genes are TRBV5-6 and TRBJ1-2, with 7 bases matching TRBD1. Trimming cost V 2 bases and J 2 bases; bases outside gene matches: 3. This CDR3 spans 14 amino acids. Per germline, CDR1 SGHDT and CDR2 YYEEEE. This CDR3 reads CASSFRTGNYGYTF. As DNA, the CDR3 is TGTGCCAGCAGCTTTAGGACAGGCAACTATGGCTACACCTTC.

The chain combines TRBV7-2 with TRBJ2-5, with D perhaps given as TRBD1 or TRBD2 (5 bases each). The CDR3 loop spans 15 amino acids. V gave up 5 bases and J gave up 5 bases, with 18 bases separating them. Germline V CDR1 and CDR2: SGHTA, FQGNSA. The CDR3 loop reads CASSHTGASSETQYF. In DNA form, the CDR3 reads TGTGCCAGCAGCCACACCGGGGCCTCCTCCGAGACCCAGTACTTC. The full variable domain, its missing parts supplied by reference TRBV7-2 and TRBJ2-5, is GAGVSQSPSNKVTEKGKDVELRCDPISGHTALYWYRQSLGQGLEFLIYFQGNSAPDKSGLPSDRFSAERTGGSVSTLTIQRTQQEDSAVYLCASSHTGASSETQYFGPGTRLLVL.

CDR3: CASSSEGGYGYTF. The DNA of the CDR3 is TGTGCCAGCAGCTCCGAGGGGGGCTATGGCTACACCTTC. The rearrangement links TRBV4-2 to TRBJ1-2, with TRBD1 as a possible D gene (6 bases). CDR1 is LGHNA and CDR2 is YNFKEQ in the germline V gene. The CDR3 length is 13 residues. Deletions cut 5 bases from V and 4 bases from J, with 11 bases between.

The chain recombines TRBV6-1 with TRBJ1-2, with D possibly being TRBD1 (5 bases). Germline V CDR1 and CDR2: MNHNS, SASEGT. V was shortened by 0 bases and J by 4 bases, with 15 bases between the two germline ends. The CDR3 spans 16 residues. The DNA for the CDR3 is TGTGCCAGCAGTGAAGCGCGGACATGGCCGGCCTATGGCTACACCTTC. Translating gives CASSEARTWPAYGYTF.

This chain joins TRBV18 and TRBJ2-3; 8 nucleotides align to TRBD2. Germline trimming cut 6 bases from V and 2 bases from J; bases unmatched to any gene: 10. Germline V gene sequence: CDR1 KGHSH, CDR2 LQKENI. This CDR3 spans 16 amino acids. The CDR3 sequence is CASSERAGAFTDTQYF. As DNA, the CDR3 is TGTGCCAGCTCGGAAAGAGCGGGAGCCTTCACAGATACGCAGTATTTT.

The chain couples TRBV6-4 to TRBJ2-7; 11 bases are a match to TRBD2. CDR3 size: 14 residues. Per germline, CDR1 MRHNA and CDR2 SNTAGT. V lost 7 bases, J lost 11 bases, and 13 bases stayed unmatched. The CDR3 loop reads CASKTEVYSGREYF. The CDR3 DNA reads TGTGCCAGCAAAACCGAGGTTTATAGCGGGAGGGAGTACTTC.

This clone was recorded once. CDR3 protein: CATSREDTGEGGYTF. CDR3 in DNA: TGTGCCACCAGCAGAGAGGACACCGGCGAGGGTGGCTACACCTTC. The rearrangement links TRBV15 to TRBJ1-2, with D perhaps matching TRBD1 (5 bases). The length of the CDR3 is 15 residues. CDR1 and CDR2 (germline): LNHNV, YYDKDF (reference sequence). The V gene lost 0 bases and the J gene lost 7 bases, with 15 bases spanning the gap. The whole variable domain, filled in from reference TRBV15 and TRBJ1-2, reads DAMVIQNPRYQVTQFGKPVTLSCSQTLNHNVMYWYQQKSSQAPKLLFHYYDKDFNNEADTPDNFQSRRPNTSFCFLDIRSPGLGDTAMYLCATSREDTGEGGYTFGSGTRLTVV.

V is TRBV27 and J is TRBJ1-1; 7 bases are shared with TRBD1. Germline lookup yields CDR1 MNHEY and CDR2 SMNVEV (reference sequence). V trimming: 3 bases; J trimming: 0 bases; junction bases outside the gene matches: 4. This CDR3 has 15 residues. The CDR3 loop reads CASSFDRVMNTEAFF. DNA for the CDR3: TGTGCCAGCAGTTTTGACAGGGTCATGAACACTGAAGCTTTCTTT.

J is TRBJ2-5 and V is TRBV7-2, with TRBD1 matching over 8 bases. The V gene's germline CDR1 is SGHTA and CDR2 FQGNSA. The V segment lost 1 base and the J segment 2 bases; nucleotides outside the gene matches: 3. The CDR3 is 15 residues long. The CDR3 nucleotides are TGTGCCAGCAGCTTAGAGGGACAGGTTCAAGAGACCCAGTACTTC. It yields the protein CASSLEGQVQETQYF. Supplemented by reference TRBV7-2 and TRBJ2-5, the full variable domain reads GAGVSQSPSNKVTEKGKDVELRCDPISGHTALYWYRQSLGQGLEFLIYFQGNSAPDKSGLPSDRFSAERTGGSVSTLTIQRTQQEDSAVYLCASSLEGQVQETQYFGPGTRLLVL.

The J gene is TRBJ1-5, the V gene TRBV4-1; no definite D call. This CDR3 is 12 amino acids long. V gave up 1 base and J gave up 9 bases, with 7 bases separating them. Per germline, CDR1 MGHRA and CDR2 YSYEKL. The CDR3 reads CASSQVWGPQHF. In DNA form, the CDR3 reads TGCGCCAGCAGCCAAGTCTGGGGGCCCCAGCATTTT.

The chain carries TRBV28 and TRBJ1-4, with 7 bases fitting TRBD1. CDR1 and CDR2 (germline): MDHEN, SYDVKM. V gave up 5 bases and J gave up 7 bases; unmatched junction bases: 10. This CDR3 spans 15 amino acids. The CDR3 bases are TGTGCCAGCAGTCCACCACAGGGGAGGGGTGAAAAACTGTTTTTT. It translates to CASSPPQGRGEKLFF.

The chain carries TRBV7-9 and TRBJ2-1; TRBD1 might be the D (5 bases). The CDR3 extends over 13 amino acids. Germline CDR1 and CDR2: SEHNR and FQNEAQ (reference sequence). Deletions cut 2 bases from V and 4 bases from J, with 6 bases between. CDR3 coding DNA: TGTGCCAGCAGCTTAAAGGGGTACAATGAGCAGTTCTTC. Protein sequence: CASSLKGYNEQFF.

The genes are TRBV11-2 and TRBJ2-7, with D tentatively TRBD2 (6 bases). The CDR3 extends over 15 amino acids. Germline V gene lookup returns CDR1 SGHAT and CDR2 FQNNGV. V was trimmed by 6 bases and J by 0 bases, leaving 15 bases between them. This CDR3 reads CASSQTTSFSYEQYF. The CDR3 coding sequence is TGTGCCAGCAGTCAAACCACTAGCTTCTCCTACGAGCAGTACTTC.

The chain employs TRBV5-4 and TRBJ1-3, with D possibly being TRBD1 (6 bases). The length of the CDR3 is 14 residues. Germline CDR1 SGHNT, CDR2 YYREEE (reference sequence). Trimming pared 0 bases from V and 4 bases from J, leaving 8 bases between. This chain's CDR3 is CASSLEGVGNTIYF. The DNA of the CDR3 is TGTGCCAGCAGCTTGGAGGGGGTAGGAAACACCATATATTTT.